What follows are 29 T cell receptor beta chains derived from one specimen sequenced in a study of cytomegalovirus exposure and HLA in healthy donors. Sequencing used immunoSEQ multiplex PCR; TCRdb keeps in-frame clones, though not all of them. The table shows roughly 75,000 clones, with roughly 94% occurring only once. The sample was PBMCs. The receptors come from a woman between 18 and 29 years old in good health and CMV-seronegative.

For the CDR3, the DNA is TGTGCCAGCAGGGGGCTGGAGCACTACGAGCAGTACTTC. Translation: CASRGLEHYEQYF. The V call is TRBV27, the J call TRBJ2-7, with D maybe TRBD1 (5 bases). The CDR3 length is 13 residues. Germline V gene sequence: CDR1 MNHEY, CDR2 SMNVEV (reference sequence). With 6 bases removed from V and 3 bases from J, the gap between germline ends came to 12 bases.

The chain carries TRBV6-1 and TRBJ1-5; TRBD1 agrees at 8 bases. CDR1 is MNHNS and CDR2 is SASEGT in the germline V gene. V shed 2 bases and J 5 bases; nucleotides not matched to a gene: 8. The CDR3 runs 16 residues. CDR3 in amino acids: CASSESPGQGYQPQHF. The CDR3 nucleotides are TGTGCCAGCAGTGAAAGTCCTGGACAGGGATATCAGCCCCAGCATTTT.

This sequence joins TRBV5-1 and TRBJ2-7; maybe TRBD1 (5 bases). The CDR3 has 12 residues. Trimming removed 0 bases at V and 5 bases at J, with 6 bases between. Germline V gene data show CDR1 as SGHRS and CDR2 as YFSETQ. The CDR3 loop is CASSLVGDEQYF. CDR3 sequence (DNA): TGCGCCAGCAGCTTGGTAGGGGACGAGCAGTACTTC. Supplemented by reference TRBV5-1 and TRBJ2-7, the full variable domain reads KAGVTQTPRYLIKTRGQQVTLSCSPISGHRSVSWYQQTPGQGLQFLFEYFSETQRNKGNFPGRFSGRQFSNSRSEMNVSTLELGDSALYLCASSLVGDEQYFGPGTRLTVT.

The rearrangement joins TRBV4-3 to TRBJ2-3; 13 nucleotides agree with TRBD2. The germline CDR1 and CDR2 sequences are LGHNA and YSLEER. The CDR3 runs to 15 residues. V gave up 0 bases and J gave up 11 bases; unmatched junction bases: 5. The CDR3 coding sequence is TGCGCCAGCAGCCAAGACGCGGGACTAGCGGGGAAGCAGTATTTT. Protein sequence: CASSQDAGLAGKQYF.

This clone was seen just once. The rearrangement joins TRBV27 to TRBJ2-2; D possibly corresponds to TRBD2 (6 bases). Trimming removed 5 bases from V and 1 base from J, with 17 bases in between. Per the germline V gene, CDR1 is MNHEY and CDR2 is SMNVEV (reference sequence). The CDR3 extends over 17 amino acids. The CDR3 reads CASSGLALPMNTGELFF. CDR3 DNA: TGTGCCAGCAGTGGCCTAGCGCTACCAATGAACACCGGGGAGCTGTTTTTT.

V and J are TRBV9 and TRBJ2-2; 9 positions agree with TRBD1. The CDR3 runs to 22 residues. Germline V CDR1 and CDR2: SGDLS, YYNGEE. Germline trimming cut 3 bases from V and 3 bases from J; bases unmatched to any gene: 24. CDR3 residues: CASSARLPQRLNRGPDTGELFF. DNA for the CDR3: TGTGCCAGCAGCGCGCGTCTCCCTCAAAGGCTCAACAGGGGGCCGGACACCGGGGAGCTGTTTTTT.

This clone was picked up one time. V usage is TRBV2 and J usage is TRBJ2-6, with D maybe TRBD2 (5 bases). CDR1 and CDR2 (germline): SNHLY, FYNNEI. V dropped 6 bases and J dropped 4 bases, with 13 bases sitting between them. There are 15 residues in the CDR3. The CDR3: CASSRTGWGANVLTF. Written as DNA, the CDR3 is TGTGCCAGCAGCCGGACTGGTTGGGGGGCCAACGTCCTGACTTTC. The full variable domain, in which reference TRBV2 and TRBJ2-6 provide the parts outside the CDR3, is EPEVTQTPSHQVTQMGQEVILRCVPISNHLYFYWYRQILGQKVEFLVSFYNNEISEKSEIFDDQFSVERPDGSNFTLKIRSTKLEDSAMYFCASSRTGWGANVLTFGAGSRLTVL.

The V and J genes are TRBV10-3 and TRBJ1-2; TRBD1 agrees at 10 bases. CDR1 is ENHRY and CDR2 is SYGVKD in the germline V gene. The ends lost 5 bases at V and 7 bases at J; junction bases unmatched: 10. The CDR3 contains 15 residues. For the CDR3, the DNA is TGTGCCATCAGTCCCACCGGGACAGGGGAGTTTGGCTACACCTTC. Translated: CAISPTGTGEFGYTF.

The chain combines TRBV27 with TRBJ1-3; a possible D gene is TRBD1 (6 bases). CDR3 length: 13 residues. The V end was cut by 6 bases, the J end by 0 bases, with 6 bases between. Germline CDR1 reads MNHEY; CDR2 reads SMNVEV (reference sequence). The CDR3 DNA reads TGTGCCAGCAGACAGGGCTCTGGAAACACCATATATTTT. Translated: CASRQGSGNTIYF.

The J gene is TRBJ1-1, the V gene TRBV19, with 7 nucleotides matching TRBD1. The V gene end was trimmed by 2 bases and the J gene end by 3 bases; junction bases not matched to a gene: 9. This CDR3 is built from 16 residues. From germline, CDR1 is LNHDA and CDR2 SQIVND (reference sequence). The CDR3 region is CASSILGQAKDTEAFF. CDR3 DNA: TGTGCCAGTAGTATACTAGGACAGGCGAAGGACACTGAAGCTTTCTTT. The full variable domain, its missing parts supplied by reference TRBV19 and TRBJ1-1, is DGGITQSPKYLFRKEGQNVTLSCEQNLNHDAMYWYRQDPGQGLRLIYYSQIVNDFQKGDIAEGYSVSREKKESFPLTVTSAQKNPTAFYLCASSILGQAKDTEAFFGQGTRLTVV.

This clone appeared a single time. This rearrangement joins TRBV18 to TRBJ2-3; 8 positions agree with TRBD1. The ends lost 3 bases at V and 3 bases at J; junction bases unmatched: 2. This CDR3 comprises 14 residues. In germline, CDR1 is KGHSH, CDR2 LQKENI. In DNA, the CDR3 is TGTGCCAGCTCACCGACAGGGGAAACAGATACGCAGTATTTT. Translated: CASSPTGETDTQYF.

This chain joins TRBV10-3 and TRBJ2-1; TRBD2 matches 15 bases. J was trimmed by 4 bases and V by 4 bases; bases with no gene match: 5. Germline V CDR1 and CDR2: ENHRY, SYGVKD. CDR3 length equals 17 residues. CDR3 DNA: TGTGCCATCAGTGGGACTAGCGGGGGGGCCCTATACAATGAGCAGTTCTTC. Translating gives CAISGTSGGALYNEQFF.

The CDR3 reads CASSEARLGELFF. In DNA, the CDR3 is TGTGCCAGCAGTGAAGCGCGGCTCGGGGAGCTGTTTTTT. The chain links TRBV2 to TRBJ2-2; D unresolved. This CDR3 is built from 13 residues. Trimming shortened V by 0 bases and J by 7 bases, and 6 bases separated the two germline ends. The germline gives CDR1 SNHLY, CDR2 FYNNEI.

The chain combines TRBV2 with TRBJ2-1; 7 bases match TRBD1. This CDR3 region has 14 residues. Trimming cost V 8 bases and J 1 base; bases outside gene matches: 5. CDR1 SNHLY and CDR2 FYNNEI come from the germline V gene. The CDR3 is CASPDRESYNEQFF. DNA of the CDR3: TGTGCCAGCCCCGACAGGGAGTCCTACAATGAGCAGTTCTTC.

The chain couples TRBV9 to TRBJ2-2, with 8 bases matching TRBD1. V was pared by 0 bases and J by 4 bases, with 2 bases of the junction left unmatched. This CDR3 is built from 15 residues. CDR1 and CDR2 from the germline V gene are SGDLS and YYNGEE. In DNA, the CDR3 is TGTGCCAGCAGCGTAGTTGGACAGGGCACCGGGGAGCTGTTTTTT. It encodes CASSVVGQGTGELFF.

CDR3 residues: CASSVDQSEGNTDTQYF. CDR3 bases: TGTGCCAGCAGCGTAGACCAGTCGGAGGGGAACACAGATACGCAGTATTTT. The gene calls are TRBV9 and TRBJ2-3; possible D gene TRBD2, 6 bases. Germline CDR1 reads SGDLS; CDR2 reads YYNGEE. This CDR3 is 17 amino acids long. The V gene lost 0 bases and the J gene lost 2 bases, with 16 bases spanning the gap.

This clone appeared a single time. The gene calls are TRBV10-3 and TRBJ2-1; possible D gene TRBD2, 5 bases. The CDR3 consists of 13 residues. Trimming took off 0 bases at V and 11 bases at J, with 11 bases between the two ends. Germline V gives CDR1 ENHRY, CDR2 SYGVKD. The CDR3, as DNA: TGTGCCATCAGTGAGTCGGGCGGGTACAAGCAGTTCTTC. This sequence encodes CAISESGGYKQFF.

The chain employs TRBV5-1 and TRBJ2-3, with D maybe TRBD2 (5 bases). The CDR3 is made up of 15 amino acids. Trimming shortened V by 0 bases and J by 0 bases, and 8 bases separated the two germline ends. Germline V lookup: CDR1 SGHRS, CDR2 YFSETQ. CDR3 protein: CASSLAGSSTDTQYF. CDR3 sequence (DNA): TGCGCCAGCAGCTTGGCGGGGTCTAGCACAGATACGCAGTATTTT.

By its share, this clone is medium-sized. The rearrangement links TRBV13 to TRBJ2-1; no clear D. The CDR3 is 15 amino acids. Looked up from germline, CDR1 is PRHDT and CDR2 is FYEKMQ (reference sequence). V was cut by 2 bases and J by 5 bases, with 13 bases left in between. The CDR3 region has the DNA TGTGCCAGCAGCTTATTCGCCCGACTGAACAATGAGCAGTTCTTC. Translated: CASSLFARLNNEQFF.

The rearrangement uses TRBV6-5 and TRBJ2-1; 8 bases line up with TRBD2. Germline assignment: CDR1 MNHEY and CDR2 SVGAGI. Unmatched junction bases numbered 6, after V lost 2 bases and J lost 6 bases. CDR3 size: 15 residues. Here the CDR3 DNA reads TGTGCCAGCAGTTACGGAAGCGGGGGCTTCAATGAGCAGTTCTTC. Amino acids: CASSYGSGGFNEQFF.

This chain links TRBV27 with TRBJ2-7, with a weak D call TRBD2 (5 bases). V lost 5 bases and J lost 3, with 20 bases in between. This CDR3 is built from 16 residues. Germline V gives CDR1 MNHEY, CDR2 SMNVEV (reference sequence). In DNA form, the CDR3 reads TGTGCCAGCAGTCCGCGGGCCTCAGACTTTTACTACGAGCAGTACTTC. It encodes CASSPRASDFYYEQYF.

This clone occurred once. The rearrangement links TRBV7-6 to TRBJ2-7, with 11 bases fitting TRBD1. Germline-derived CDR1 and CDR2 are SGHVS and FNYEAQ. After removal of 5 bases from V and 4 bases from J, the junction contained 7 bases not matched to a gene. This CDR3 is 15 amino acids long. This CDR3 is CASSPGQGAIYEQYF. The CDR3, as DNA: TGTGCCAGCAGCCCCGGACAGGGGGCGATTTACGAGCAGTACTTC.

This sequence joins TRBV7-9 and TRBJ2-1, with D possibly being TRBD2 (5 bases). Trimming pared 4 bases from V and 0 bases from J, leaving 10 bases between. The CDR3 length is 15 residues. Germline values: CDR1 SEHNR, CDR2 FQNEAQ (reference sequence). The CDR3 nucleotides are TGTGCCAGCAGCTCCCAGCGGATCTCCTACAATGAGCAGTTCTTC. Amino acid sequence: CASSSQRISYNEQFF.

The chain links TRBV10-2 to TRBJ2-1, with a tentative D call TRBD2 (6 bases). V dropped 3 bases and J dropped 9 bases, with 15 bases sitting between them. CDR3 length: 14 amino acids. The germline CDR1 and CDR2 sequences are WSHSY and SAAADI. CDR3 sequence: CASSESRGIGEQFF. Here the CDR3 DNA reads TGCGCCAGCAGTGAATCGCGGGGTATCGGTGAGCAGTTCTTC.

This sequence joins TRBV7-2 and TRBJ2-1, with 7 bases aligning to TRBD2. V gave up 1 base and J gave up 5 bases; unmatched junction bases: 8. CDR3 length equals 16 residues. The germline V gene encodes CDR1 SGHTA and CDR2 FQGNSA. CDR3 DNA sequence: TGTGCCAGCAGCTTAGATGCTGGGGGGGACCACAATGAGCAGTTCTTC. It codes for CASSLDAGGDHNEQFF. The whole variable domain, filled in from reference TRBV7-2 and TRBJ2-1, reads GAGVSQSPSNKVTEKGKDVELRCDPISGHTALYWYRQSLGQGLEFLIYFQGNSAPDKSGLPSDRFSAERTGGSVSTLTIQRTQQEDSAVYLCASSLDAGGDHNEQFFGPGTRLTVL.

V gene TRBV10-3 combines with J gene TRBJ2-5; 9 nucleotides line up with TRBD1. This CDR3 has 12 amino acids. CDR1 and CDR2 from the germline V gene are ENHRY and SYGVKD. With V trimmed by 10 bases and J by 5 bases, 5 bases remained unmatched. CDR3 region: CATRTGEETQYF. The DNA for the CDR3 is TGTGCCACCCGGACAGGGGAGGAGACCCAGTACTTC.

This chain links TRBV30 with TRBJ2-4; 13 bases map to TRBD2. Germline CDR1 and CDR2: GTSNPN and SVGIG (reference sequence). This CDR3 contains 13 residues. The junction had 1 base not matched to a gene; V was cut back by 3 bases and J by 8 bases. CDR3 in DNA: TGTGCCTGGAGAGGACTAGCGGGGGACATTCAGTACTTC. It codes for CAWRGLAGDIQYF. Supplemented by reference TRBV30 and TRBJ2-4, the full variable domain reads SQTIHQWPATLVQPVGSPLSLECTVEGTSNPNLYWYRQAAGRGLQLLFYSVGIGQISSEVPQNLSASRPQDRQFILSSKKLLLSDSGFYLCAWRGLAGDIQYFGAGTRLSVL.

CDR3 amino acids: CASSLVQGSSYEQYF. The DNA for the CDR3 is TGTGCCAGCAGCTTAGTCCAGGGAAGCTCCTACGAGCAGTACTTC. V usage is TRBV7-9 and J usage is TRBJ2-7; a weak D match, TRBD1 (5 bases). V lost 1 base, J lost 0 bases, and 10 bases lay in between. The CDR3 covers 15 residues. Germline CDR1 reads SEHNR; CDR2 reads FQNEAQ (reference sequence).

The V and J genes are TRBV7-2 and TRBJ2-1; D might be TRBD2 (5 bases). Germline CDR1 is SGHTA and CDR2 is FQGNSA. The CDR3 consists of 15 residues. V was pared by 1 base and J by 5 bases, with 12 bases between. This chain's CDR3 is CASSLGTSRDNEQFF. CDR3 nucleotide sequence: TGTGCCAGCAGCTTAGGCACTAGTAGGGACAATGAGCAGTTCTTC. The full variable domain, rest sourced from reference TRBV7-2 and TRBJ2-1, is GAGVSQSPSNKVTEKGKDVELRCDPISGHTALYWYRQSLGQGLEFLIYFQGNSAPDKSGLPSDRFSAERTGGSVSTLTIQRTQQEDSAVYLCASSLGTSRDNEQFFGPGTRLTVL.